This is a list of T cell receptor beta chains from one sample in a study of B cell selection in AIRE deficiency. Sequenced by immunoSEQ multiplex PCR; TCRdb stores in-frame clones only, minus some. The sample carries 12,000 to 15,000 clones, roughly 91% recorded once. The sequenced sample was Tregs sorted from PBMCs. Source of these receptors: a human donor with AIRE deficiency. Both conserved end residues are part of each CDR3. The D gene is left open where the match is weak. The listing skips clone size in some rows; elsewhere it reads once, few, many or a size class.

clone_size j_call v_call d_call cdr3_aa cdr3_nt
NA TRBJ2-1 TRBV6-6 NA CASSRDNEQFF TGTGCCAGCAGTAGGGACAATGAGCAGTTCTTC
NA TRBJ2-3 TRBV7-2 TRBD1 CASSLLGRGTGTSTDTQYF TGTGCCAGCAGCTTATTAGGGAGGGGGACAGGGACGAGCACAGATACGCAGTATTTT
NA TRBJ2-7 TRBV27 TRBD2 CATRHLAGSYEQYF TGTGCCACCCGACATCTAGCGGGATCCTACGAGCAGTACTTC
NA TRBJ1-1 TRBV18 NA CASSPWNVGTEAFF TGTGCCAGCTCACCCTGGAACGTAGGCACTGAAGCTTTCTTT
few TRBJ1-5 TRBV28 TRBD1 CASRGDRNNQPQHF TGTGCCAGCAGAGGGGACAGAAACAATCAGCCCCAGCATTTT
NA TRBJ1-3 TRBV19 NA CASSIGSSGNTIYF TGTGCCAGTAGTATTGGCAGCTCTGGAAACACCATATATTTT
NA TRBJ2-3 TRBV28 NA CASSLGPSGADTQYF TGTGCCAGCAGTTTAGGCCCATCGGGAGCAGATACGCAGTATTTT
NA TRBJ2-1 TRBV7-3 TRBD2 CASSLGGRFNEQFF TGTGCCAGCAGCTTAGGCGGGAGGTTCAATGAGCAGTTCTTC
NA TRBJ2-1 TRBV6-6 NA CASSYYYSNEQFF TGTGCCAGCAGTTACTACTACTCCAATGAGCAGTTCTTC
NA TRBJ2-1 TRBV29-1 TRBD2 CSGLAAKFVNEQFF TGCAGCGGACTAGCGGCAAAATTCGTAAATGAGCAGTTCTTC
NA TRBJ1-6 TRBV28 NA CASRQIDSPLHF TGTGCCAGCCGACAAATTGATTCACCCCTCCACTTT
NA TRBJ2-6 TRBV7-7 NA CASSYWHMPQSRANVLTF TGTGCCAGCAGCTATTGGCATATGCCACAAAGTCGGGCCAACGTCCTGACTTTC
NA TRBJ1-5 TRBV19 NA CASSTISISNQPQHF TGTGCCAGTAGTACGATAAGTATAAGCAATCAGCCCCAGCATTTT
NA TRBJ2-3 TRBV7-2 TRBD2 CASSLRGTSGRAGTDTQYF TGTGCCAGCAGCTTAAGAGGTACTAGCGGGAGGGCCGGCACAGATACGCAGTATTTT
NA TRBJ2-3 TRBV6-5 TRBD1 CASSWTGGTDTQYF TGTGCCAGCAGTTGGACAGGGGGCACAGATACGCAGTATTTT
once TRBJ1-6 TRBV6-6 NA CASSYRLSDPLHF TGTGCCAGCAGTTACAGACTCAGTGACCCCCTCCACTTT
NA TRBJ2-2 TRBV5-1 TRBD1 CASSFRGQANTGELFF TGCGCCAGCAGCTTCAGGGGGCAGGCGAACACCGGGGAGCTGTTTTTT
NA TRBJ2-5 TRBV19 TRBD2 CASSTLWTSGSETQYF TGTGCCAGTAGTACCCTTTGGACTAGCGGGAGTGAGACCCAGTACTTC
NA TRBJ1-5 TRBV19 TRBD1 CASSPTRTGFNQPQHF TGTGCCAGTAGTCCGACCCGGACAGGGTTTAATCAGCCCCAGCATTTT
NA TRBJ1-1 TRBV7-3 NA CASSPTGQRIGNTEAFF TGTGCCAGCAGCCCGACGGGGCAGCGAATCGGGAACACTGAAGCTTTCTTT
NA TRBJ2-3 TRBV19 NA CASGGPFTDTQYF TGTGCCAGTGGGGGACCGTTCACAGATACGCAGTATTTT
NA TRBJ2-1 TRBV10-3 TRBD2 CAIGTNNEQFF TGTGCCATCGGGACTAACAATGAGCAGTTCTTC
NA TRBJ1-2 TRBV18 NA CASSPIKQGLVGGYTF TGTGCCAGCTCACCGATTAAACAGGGATTGGTCGGGGGCTACACCTTC
NA TRBJ2-1 TRBV11-2 TRBD2 CASSLIVAGTYNEQFF TGTGCCAGCAGCTTAATTGTAGCGGGGACCTACAATGAGCAGTTCTTC
NA TRBJ2-5 TRBV6-1 TRBD1 CASSEIQTGEETQYF TGTGCCAGCAGTGAAATACAGACAGGGGAAGAGACCCAGTACTTC
NA TRBJ2-2 TRBV18 NA CASSSGTGELFF TGTGCCAGCTCATCCGGCACCGGGGAGCTGTTTTTT
NA TRBJ1-1 TRBV5-4 NA CASSPSRVITEAFF TGTGCCAGCAGCCCATCCAGGGTAATCACTGAAGCTTTCTTT